This T cell receptor (beta chain) was identified in a study of blood T cell repertoires in COVID-19 (TCRdb year 2020). Background for the entire study: The collaborator samples originated in the United States, Italy and Spain and spanned the acute and convalescent phases of COVID-19. The material from the prospective study consisted of cDNA or gDNA derived from T cells, B-cell-depleted T cells, or PBMCs. Deeply sampled blood TCRbeta repertoires from subjects exposed to, actively infected with, or recovered from COVID-19 were included in the dataset. The repertoires were released in a freely available public database intended as a resource for research on the immune response to SARS-CoV-2. Samples were obtained from the ongoing ImmuneRACE study (first 160 participants) and from some 1,200 subjects provided by 6 global collaborators. The sample metadata nearly always contained a de-identified subject ID, COVID-19 status, age in years and sex. HLA class I and class II types, where available, came from metadata supplied by the sample provider rather than from assay-based typing.

Each collaborating institution followed its own protocols to collect whole blood in K2EDTA tubes. For TCRbeta analysis, collaborator samples were shipped as frozen whole blood, as isolated PBMCs, or as DNA extracted from either sample type. Regarding this clone: The antigen it binds to is not known. One end of the junction fails to match germline, which may point to a read error.

TCRbeta CDR3 regions were amplified from genomic DNA using the immunoSEQ Assay, a bias-controlled multiplex PCR. In the authors' own workflow: Nucleated cell counts per sample were estimated from amplification of reference gene primers within the assay. To quantify the absolute abundance of each unique TCRbeta CDR3 rearrangement, sequence reads were collapsed and filtered. Productive Simpson clonality was computed per sample as the square root of Simpson's diversity index over productive rearrangements. This is the immuneACCESS table as TCRdb keeps it, with only in-frame sequences that have V and J called. A part of the clones is gone; compared with another copy, unresolved V genes explain less than half, and the rest is unexplained. D and trimming were read from the DNA, whereas the V and J calls and clone size are those reported in that table. The table for this sample lists approximately 270,000 clones; about 85% of them were counted only once. Jointly, the top ten make up roughly 3.1% of the sample.

What the study reported, not specific to this receptor: The quantity of clinical and demographic metadata differed by source and by participant and was supplied without curation.

The CDR1 and CDR2 encoded by the germline V gene are LGHNA and YSLEER. Spanning cysteine to phenylalanine, the CDR3 consists of 14 amino acids. Left in the record is the CDR3 DNA by itself, 42 bases read in frame from the first base. The clonotype was recovered from a young man with active or convalescent COVID-19. Sequenced: peripheral blood. Recombination joined TRBV4-3 with TRBJ1-2, with 7 bases in between that match TRBD1. The DNA is as follows: TGCGCCAGCAACCAAGATTGGGACAGCAGGGTCTACACCTTC. Its protein product is CASNQDWDSRVYTF.